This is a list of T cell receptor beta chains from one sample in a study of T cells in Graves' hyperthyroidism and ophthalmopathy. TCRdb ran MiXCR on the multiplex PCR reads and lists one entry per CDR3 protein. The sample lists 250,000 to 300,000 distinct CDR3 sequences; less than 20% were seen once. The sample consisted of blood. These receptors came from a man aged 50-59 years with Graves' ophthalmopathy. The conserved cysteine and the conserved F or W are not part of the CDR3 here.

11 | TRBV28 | ASSLQEYYGYT
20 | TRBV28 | ASSFEAGWSYEQYFGPDTIY
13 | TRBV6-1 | ASSGSSGPSYEQY
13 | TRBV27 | ASSPGLAGMETQY
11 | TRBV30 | ARSVSSGSEAF
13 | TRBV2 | ASRAGTGVSYEQY
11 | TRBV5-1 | ASSFNGGYEQY
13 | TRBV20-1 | SARDLRDTYQPQH
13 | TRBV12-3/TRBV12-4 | ASSVAYGGSYEQY
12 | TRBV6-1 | ARGVGPSTDTQY
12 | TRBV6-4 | ASNSTGGYNEQF
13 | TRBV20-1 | SASGTGTGAGELF
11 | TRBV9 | ASSVDRVTEQY
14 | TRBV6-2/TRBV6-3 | ASSYSRRVGDYEQY
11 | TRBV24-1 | ATSDLERGKLF
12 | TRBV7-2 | ASTVLAGGGEQF
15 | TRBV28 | ASTGTGVSSGRGEQF
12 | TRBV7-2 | ASSLAQGYHEQY
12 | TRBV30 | AWRPGHINTEAF
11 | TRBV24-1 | ATSGLADNEQF
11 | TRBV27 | ASSLRGPLPQY
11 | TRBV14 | ASSQKRATEAF
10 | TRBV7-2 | ASSYDNLSLH
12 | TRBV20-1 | SATSTSTTDTQY
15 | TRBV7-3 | ASSKNPGTSGPNEQF
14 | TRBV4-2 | ASSQGMSGGNNEQF
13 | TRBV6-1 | ASSIRDRGSDTQY
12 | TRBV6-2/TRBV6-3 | ASTPVYSNQPQH
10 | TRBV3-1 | ASSLILSDLH
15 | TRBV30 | AWRDRGRLTTSYEQY
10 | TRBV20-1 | SAWDRGYEQY
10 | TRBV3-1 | ASSQLQETQY
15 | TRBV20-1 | SARTSGIDRAKNIQY
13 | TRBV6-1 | ASSERRIYTGELF
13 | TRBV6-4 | ASSDSDRDTGELF
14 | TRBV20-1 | SARVGTGSGNQPQH